A single count supports the clone carrying this TCR beta chain. Clones were sequenced by immunoSEQ multiplex PCR, and TCRdb holds only the in-frame ones, with some missing. The data show a few hundred thousand clones, roughly 91% seen once. The data belong to a study of blood T cell repertoires in COVID-19. The CDR3 sequence is 13 residues long. Per the germline V gene, CDR1 is SGDLS and CDR2 is YYNGEE. After removal of 0 bases from V and 10 bases from J, the junction contained 5 bases not matched to a gene. The chain carries TRBV9 and TRBJ2-3; 7 bases fit TRBD1. The sample was peripheral blood. The TCR was taken from a woman aged 40 to 50 who had recovered from COVID-19. In nucleotides, the CDR3 is TGTGCCAGCAGCGTAGGGGGGACAGCTGCGCAGTATTTT. It is translated as CASSVGGTAAQYF.